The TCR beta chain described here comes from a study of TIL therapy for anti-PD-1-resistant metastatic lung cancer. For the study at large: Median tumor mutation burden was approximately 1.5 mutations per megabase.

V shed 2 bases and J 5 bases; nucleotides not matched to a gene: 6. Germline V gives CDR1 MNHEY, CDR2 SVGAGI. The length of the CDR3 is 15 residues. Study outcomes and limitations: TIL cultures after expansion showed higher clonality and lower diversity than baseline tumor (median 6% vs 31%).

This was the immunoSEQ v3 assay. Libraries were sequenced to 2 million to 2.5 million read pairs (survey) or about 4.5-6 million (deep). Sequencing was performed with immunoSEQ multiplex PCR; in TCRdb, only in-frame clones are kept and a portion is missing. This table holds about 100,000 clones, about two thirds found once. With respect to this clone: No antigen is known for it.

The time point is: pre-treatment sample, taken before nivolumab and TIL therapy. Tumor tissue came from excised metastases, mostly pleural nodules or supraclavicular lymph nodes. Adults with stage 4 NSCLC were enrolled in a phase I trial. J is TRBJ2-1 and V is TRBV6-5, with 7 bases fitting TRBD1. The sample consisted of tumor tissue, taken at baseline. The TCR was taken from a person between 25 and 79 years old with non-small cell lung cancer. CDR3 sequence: CASSYRWQGDNEQFF. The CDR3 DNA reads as TGTGCCAGCAGTTACAGGTGGCAGGGGGACAATGAGCAGTTCTTC.